One sample yielded the 31 T cell receptor beta chains listed below, sequenced in a study of breast tumors, draining lymph nodes, adjacent tissues. Axillary draining lymph nodes of breast cancer patients supplied the node samples. TCRdb redid the calling of the multiplex PCR reads with MiXCR, one entry per CDR3 protein. There are about 100,000 distinct CDR3 sequences in the sample; 21% occur only once, and around 1.3% lies in the top ten. Material for sequencing was axillary lymph node tissue. The receptors were sampled from a female donor with breast cancer. Some clones in this sample may be carry-over from other donors' samples.

This clonotype was recorded many times. V gene TRBV20-1 combines with J gene TRBJ2-7; possibly TRBD1 for D (6 bases). V lost 1 base and J lost 2, with 18 bases in between. The CDR3 spans 16 residues. The V gene's germline CDR1 is DFQATT and CDR2 SNEGSKA (reference sequence). CDR3 DNA: TGCAGTGCTAGAGCTCTACTACAGGGAGCAGCCTACGAGCAGTACTTC. Its translation is CSARALLQGAAYEQYF.

This clonotype occurred many times. The chain is built from TRBV2 and TRBJ2-3; D might be TRBD1 (5 bases). The CDR3 sequence is 12 residues long. The V gene's germline CDR1 is SNHLY and CDR2 FYNNEI. The CDR3 protein is CAETRAPNTQYF. The CDR3 DNA reads as TGTGCGGAAACCAGGGCACCAAATACGCAGTATTTT. Based on the CDR3 plus reference TRBV2 and TRBJ2-3, the full variable domain is EPEVTQTPSHQVTQMGQEVILRCVPISNHLYFYWYRQILGQKVEFLVSFYNNEISEKSEIFDDQFSVERPDGSNFTLKIRSTKLEDSAMYFCAETRAPNTQYFGPGTRLTVL.

The chain couples TRBV28 to TRBJ1-6; unclear D gene. V dropped 6 bases and J dropped 10 bases, with 19 bases sitting between them. The CDR3 is made up of 15 amino acids. CDR1 and CDR2 (germline): MDHEN, SYDVKM. The CDR3 protein is CASRVSGRIRSPLHF. Written as DNA, the CDR3 is TGTGCCAGCAGGGTTTCCGGCAGGATCCGGTCACCCCTCCACTTT.

The count of this clonotype is one. This sequence joins TRBV5-4 and TRBJ1-1; D is uncertain. This CDR3 comprises 12 residues. Trimming stripped 0 bases from V and 0 bases from J, with 0 bases between. The germline CDR1 and CDR2 sequences are SGHNT and YYREEE (reference sequence). CDR3 amino acids: CASSLVNTEAFF. The CDR3 bases are TGTGCCAGCAGCTTGGTGAACACTGAAGCTTTCTTT.

This clonotype was counted at least ten times. The J gene is TRBJ1-5, the V gene TRBV6-1, with D uncertain. Trimming pared 7 bases from V and 3 bases from J, leaving 10 bases between. This CDR3 comprises 13 residues. Germline CDR1 and CDR2: MNHNS and SASEGT. CDR3 nucleotides: TGTGCCAGCACTTTGTTTCTCAATCAGCCCCAGCATTTT. It yields the protein CASTLFLNQPQHF.

This clonotype was recorded at least ten times. The chain is built from TRBV4-2 and TRBJ2-1; D may be TRBD2 (6 bases). CDR1 and CDR2 (germline): LGHNA, YNFKEQ. Trimming cost V 0 bases and J 5 bases, with 20 bases left between them. This CDR3 has 18 amino acids. The CDR3 here is CASSQDIGGGAFNNEQFF. The CDR3 DNA reads TGTGCCAGCAGCCAAGATATCGGCGGCGGGGCCTTCAACAATGAGCAGTTCTTC.

This clonotype was detected ten times or more. The CDR3 DNA is TGCAGTGCTAGTCCCAATAGCAATCAGCCCCAGCATTTT. Amino acid sequence: CSASPNSNQPQHF. The chain carries TRBV20-1 and TRBJ1-5; D is unclear. Germline CDR1 DFQATT, CDR2 SNEGSKA (reference sequence). The CDR3 is 13 amino acids. Deletions cut 3 bases from V and 0 bases from J, with 6 bases between.

On this clonotype itself: A much larger clone lies one base from this, so it may be a read error. This sequence joins TRBV20-1 and TRBJ1-5; 10 positions match TRBD1. The CDR3 covers 15 residues. Germline CDR1 DFQATT, CDR2 SNEGSKA (reference sequence). Written as DNA, the CDR3 is TGCGGTGCTAGTCCCGGGACAGGGGACAATCAGCCCCAGCATTTT. Translated, it gives CGASPGTGDNQPQHF.

This clonotype showed up just a few times. A much larger clone differs from this one at a single base, so this may be a read error. The CDR3 region has the DNA TGCGCCAGCAGCTTGGCTTCTGGGAGGGGATCAGATGCGCAGTATTTT. Amino acids: CASSLASGRGSDAQYF. The chain couples TRBV5-1 to TRBJ2-3; 7 nucleotides agree with TRBD2. CDR3 length: 16 residues. The germline gives CDR1 SGHRS, CDR2 YFSETQ. Variable domain in full (rest from reference TRBV5-1 and TRBJ2-3): KAGVTQTPRYLIKTRGQQVTLSCSPISGHRSVSWYQQTPGQGLQFLFEYFSETQRNKGNFPGRFSGRQFSNSRSEMNVSTLELGDSALYLCASSLASGRGSDAQYFGPGTRLTVL.

Concerning this clonotype: The conserved final phenylalanine or tryptophan is absent from the CDR3, which likely points to a read error. The CDR3 DNA follows: TGTGCCAGCAGCCCGCGGGACAGGGTTAATGAGCAGTTCCTC. Translation gives CASSPRDRVNEQFL. The rearrangement joins TRBV4-2 to TRBJ2-1, with 9 bases matching TRBD1. This CDR3 is built from 14 residues. With V trimmed by 4 bases and J by 7 bases, 5 bases remained unmatched. Germline lookup yields CDR1 LGHNA and CDR2 YNFKEQ.

This sequence joins TRBV27 and TRBJ1-3; no firm D call. Trimming took off 5 bases at V and 1 base at J, with 12 bases between the two ends. Germline loops: CDR1 MNHEY, CDR2 SMNVEV (reference sequence). The CDR3 spans 15 residues. CDR3 nucleotides: TGTGCCAGCAGTCTAACCGGGGTGTCTGGAAACACCATATATTTT. Translated, it gives CASSLTGVSGNTIYF.

Ten or more counts support this clonotype. This rearrangement joins TRBV7-9 to TRBJ2-1; D unclear. Trimming took off 5 bases at V and 0 bases at J, with 11 bases between the two ends. CDR1 and CDR2 from the germline V gene are SEHNR and FQNEAQ (reference sequence). The CDR3 has 15 residues. CDR3 in amino acids: CASSPDLSSYNEQFF. The CDR3 region has the DNA TGTGCCAGCAGCCCGGATCTGAGCTCCTACAATGAGCAGTTCTTC.

As to this clonotype: Because it lacks the conserved phenylalanine or tryptophan at the end, this CDR3 is likely a read error. The genes are TRBV18 and TRBJ2-7, with 7 bases that match TRBD1. V gave up 3 bases and J gave up 6 bases; unmatched junction bases: 8. This CDR3 has 14 amino acids. CDR1 is KGHSH, CDR2 LQKENI, per germline. The CDR3 DNA is TGTGCCAGCTCACCCATGGACAGGCGCGGCGAGCAGTACTCC. Translation: CASSPMDRRGEQYS.

This clonotype was counted many times. The chain is built from TRBV7-3 and TRBJ2-3, with TRBD2 as a possible D gene (5 bases). Per the germline V gene, CDR1 is SGHTA and CDR2 is FQGTGA. The V gene lost 2 bases and the J gene lost 5 bases, with 20 bases spanning the gap. This CDR3 region has 17 residues. The CDR3 DNA reads TGTGCCAGCAGCTTACTGGGCCTGACATCCCGGGGAGATACGCAGTATTTT. This sequence encodes CASSLLGLTSRGDTQYF.

Ten or more counts support this clonotype. The CDR3 here is CASSRVRGSTPLHF. As DNA, the CDR3 is TGTGCCAGCAGTCGGGTCCGAGGATCGACACCCCTCCACTTT. This chain joins TRBV2 and TRBJ1-6; no clear D gene. V gave up 5 bases and J gave up 11 bases, with 16 bases separating them. This CDR3 spans 14 amino acids. Germline V gene sequence: CDR1 SNHLY, CDR2 FYNNEI.

The rearrangement uses TRBV3-1 and TRBJ2-1; D is possibly TRBD2 (6 bases). V was cut by 6 bases and J by 5 bases, with 17 bases left in between. CDR3 length: 15 amino acids. Looked up from germline, CDR1 is LGHDT and CDR2 is YNNKEL (reference sequence). CDR3 coding DNA: TGTGCCAGCAGTCCAAATACTAGCCCTAACAATGAGCAGTTCTTC. Protein sequence: CASSPNTSPNNEQFF.

Many counts were recorded for this clonotype. The J gene is TRBJ2-7, the V gene TRBV20-1; 8 bases match TRBD1. CDR3 length: 12 residues. The trim removed 6 bases at V and 3 bases at J, leaving 4 bases unmatched. Germline V CDR1 and CDR2: DFQATT, SNEGSKA (reference sequence). The CDR3 sequence is CSAGTGNYEQYF. The CDR3 bases are TGCAGTGCCGGGACAGGCAACTACGAGCAGTACTTC.

V is TRBV27 and J is TRBJ1-3; D gene unclear. This CDR3 region has 14 residues. Germline V gene data show CDR1 as MNHEY and CDR2 as SMNVEV (reference sequence). V was pared by 5 bases and J by 0 bases, with 8 bases between. In nucleotides, the CDR3 is TGTGCCAGCAGTCAGAGGATCTCTGGAAACACCATATATTTT. This sequence encodes CASSQRISGNTIYF.

This clonotype appeared many times. The genes are TRBV9 and TRBJ1-4; TRBD1 is a possible D gene (5 bases). Germline CDR1 and CDR2: SGDLS and YYNGEE. The CDR3 covers 15 residues. Trimming stripped 4 bases from V and 4 bases from J, with 14 bases between. The CDR3 sequence is CASSKTGNRNEKLFF. Written as DNA, the CDR3 is TGTGCCAGCAGCAAAACAGGCAACCGTAATGAAAAACTGTTTTTT.

Of note for this clonotype: Given a much more abundant clone one base away, this may be a read error. This chain joins TRBV18 and TRBJ1-2; 7 positions match TRBD1. The CDR3 is 14 residues long. Germline CDR1 and CDR2: KGHSH and LQKENI. CDR3 sequence: CASSSTGRNYGHTF. CDR3 coding DNA: TGTGCCAGCTCATCGACAGGGAGGAACTATGGCCACACCTTC.

V is TRBV3-1 and J is TRBJ2-3, with 8 bases fitting TRBD2. Germline CDR1 LGHDT, CDR2 YNNKEL (reference sequence). This CDR3 comprises 17 residues. V was pared by 2 bases and J by 6 bases, with 13 bases of the junction left unmatched. The chain's CDR3 is CASSQYRAGGHMDTQYF. The CDR3 nucleotides are TGTGCCAGCAGCCAATACAGGGCGGGAGGCCACATGGATACGCAGTATTTT.

This clonotype was seen repeatedly, ten times or more. V and J are TRBV10-1 and TRBJ2-1; no clear D. CDR1 is WNHNN and CDR2 is SYGVQD in the germline V gene (reference sequence). The CDR3 totals 11 residues. The V end was cut by 2 bases, the J end by 9 bases, with 5 bases between. CDR3 nucleotide sequence: TGCGCCAGCAGTGAGAATGGTGAGCAGTTCTTC. Its translation is CASSENGEQFF.

The CDR3 DNA reads TGTGCCAGCAGCCGGGGACGGGCGGCTGAAAAACTGTTTTTT. It yields the protein CASSRGRAAEKLFF. The chain couples TRBV11-2 to TRBJ1-4; TRBD1 is a possible D gene (5 bases). The germline V and J ends were trimmed by 5 bases and 7 bases, with 14 bases remaining between them. The CDR3 loop spans 14 amino acids. The germline CDR1 and CDR2 sequences are SGHAT and FQNNGV. Looking up the rest from reference TRBV11-2 and TRBJ1-4 gives the full variable domain: EAGVAQSPRYKIIEKRQSVAFWCNPISGHATLYWYQQILGQGPKLLIQFQNNGVVDDSQLPKDRFSAERLKGVDSTLKIQPAKLEDSAVYLCASSRGRAAEKLFFGSGTQLSVL.

There are many counts of this clonotype. The chain's CDR3 is CASSLAVVSSGRSEQFF. CDR3 coding DNA: TGTGCCAGCAGCTTGGCCGTGGTTTCTAGCGGGAGGTCCGAGCAGTTCTTC. The rearrangement links TRBV5-6 to TRBJ2-1, with 11 bases fitting TRBD2. Germline loops: CDR1 SGHDT, CDR2 YYEEEE. J was trimmed by 10 bases and V by 0 bases; bases with no gene match: 12. This CDR3 has 17 residues.

As for this clonotype: This may be a read error: a much more frequent sequence differs by one nucleotide. No conserved phenylalanine or tryptophan ends this CDR3, so it is likely a read error. The chain links TRBV11-2 to TRBJ2-5; either TRBD1 or TRBD2 may supply D (6 bases each). Germline assignment: CDR1 SGHAT and CDR2 FQNNGV. This CDR3 has 16 residues. The ends were cut back, 1 base at V and 3 bases at J, with 15 bases in the middle. CDR3 nucleotides: TGTGCCAGCAGCTTAGTGGGGGGCCATCTCGAAGAGACCCAGTACCTC. This encodes CASSLVGGHLEETQYL.

V and J are TRBV3-1 and TRBJ1-3, with a weak D call TRBD1 (5 bases). From germline, CDR1 is LGHDT and CDR2 YNNKEL (reference sequence). The length of the CDR3 is 19 residues. V dropped 0 bases and J dropped 0 bases, with 18 bases sitting between them. The CDR3 sequence: CASSQDFRVSLYSGNTIYF. CDR3 coding DNA: TGTGCCAGCAGCCAAGATTTCAGGGTTAGCCTGTACTCTGGAAACACCATATATTTT.

This clonotype appeared many times. This rearrangement joins TRBV6-2 or TRBV6-3 to TRBJ2-7; weak D call: TRBD1 (6 bases). Per the germline V gene, CDR1 is MNHEY and CDR2 is SVGEGT. V was trimmed by 5 bases and J by 2 bases, leaving 22 bases between them. The CDR3 spans 17 residues. CDR3 amino acids: CASSPINDRRRPYEQYF. The CDR3 bases are TGTGCCAGCAGTCCAATAAATGACAGGAGAAGACCCTACGAGCAGTACTTC.

The gene calls are TRBV18 and TRBJ2-1; D is possibly TRBD1 (6 bases). This CDR3 region has 15 residues. Trimming took off 3 bases at V and 0 bases at J, with 9 bases between the two ends. From germline, CDR1 is KGHSH and CDR2 LQKENI. The CDR3 bases are TGTGCCAGCTCACCGCAGGGGACCTCCTACAATGAGCAGTTCTTC. This gives the protein CASSPQGTSYNEQFF.

This clonotype was observed many times. V and J are TRBV7-9 and TRBJ2-3; 15 bases are a match to TRBD2. The CDR3 totals 17 residues. Germline values: CDR1 SEHNR, CDR2 FQNEAQ (reference sequence). V was pared by 5 bases and J by 0 bases, with 3 bases of the junction left unmatched. The CDR3 here is CASSPGTSGGSTDTQYF. The CDR3 bases are TGTGCCAGCAGCCCTGGGACTAGCGGGGGGAGCACAGATACGCAGTATTTT.

This clonotype was seen many times. The V call is TRBV4-1, the J call TRBJ2-2; 8 bases are shared with TRBD1. There are 16 residues in the CDR3. V shed 2 bases, J shed 3 bases, and the junction held 5 bases outside the gene matches. CDR1 is MGHRA, CDR2 YSYEKL, per germline. The chain's CDR3 is CASSQFQGADTGELFF. For the CDR3, the DNA is TGCGCCAGCAGCCAATTTCAGGGGGCCGACACCGGGGAGCTGTTTTTT.

Note on this clonotype: A much bigger clone sits one base away, suggesting this may be a read error. The chain employs TRBV30 and TRBJ2-1, with D hard to call. Looked up from germline, CDR1 is GTSNPN and CDR2 is SVGIG (reference sequence). The CDR3 consists of 13 residues. For the CDR3, the DNA is TGTACCTGGAGTGTACGCTTCTACAATGAGCAGTTCTTC. Amino acid sequence: CTWSVRFYNEQFF.